This is a list of T cell receptor beta chains from one sample in a study of vaccination and CD4 T cells after COVID-19. TCRdb itself ran the PCR reads through MiXCR, one entry per CDR3 protein. The sample yields some 19,000 distinct CDR3 sequences, approximately 40% seen once. Which antigens these TCRs recognize remains unknown. Specimen: cultured CD4+ T cells from blood. The source is a human donor with COVID-19. Both conserved end residues are part of each CDR3. The D gene is left open where the match is weak. The size of a clone is reported for some rows only, either as once, few or many, or as a class for expanded clones.

d_call	v_call	clone_size	j_call	cdr3_nt	cdr3_aa
.	TRBV15	.	TRBJ2-7	TGTGCCACCAGCGAGTTTCGGTCAGGACCCTACGAGCAGTACTTC	CATSEFRSGPYEQYF
.	TRBV29-1	.	TRBJ1-1	TGCAGCGTGCGGGGACGGCTGAACACTGAAGCTTTCTTT	CSVRGRLNTEAFF
.	TRBV5-1	.	TRBJ2-5	TGCGCCAGCAGCTTGGGGGAGCAGGGTCGGGAGACCCAGTACTTC	CASSLGEQGRETQYF
.	TRBV25-1	.	TRBJ1-2	TGTGCCAGCAGTGAATCGGGCACGCACTATGGCTACACCTTC	CASSESGTHYGYTF
.	TRBV27	.	TRBJ1-6	TGTGCCAGCTCCACTGAATTAAGGGGGTTTATGAGAAATTCACCCCTCCACTTT	CASSTELRGFMRNSPLHF
TRBD1	TRBV20-1	few	TRBJ1-1	TGCAGTGCTAGTCCGAGTCTTGGACAGGGGTTGAACACTGAAGCTTTCTTT	CSASPSLGQGLNTEAFF
.	TRBV5-6	few	TRBJ2-3	TGTGCCAGCATCAGGACGGAAAGTAGCACAGATACGCAGTATTTT	CASIRTESSTDTQYF
.	TRBV2	few	TRBJ1-5	TGTGCCAGCAGTGATTGGGGGGAACAGCCCCAGCATTTT	CASSDWGEQPQHF
.	TRBV11-2	.	TRBJ2-2	TGTGCCAGCAGCTCAGCGAACACCGGGGAGCTGTTTTTT	CASSSANTGELFF
.	TRBV4-2	.	TRBJ2-3	TGTGCCAGCAGGGCGGACCTGCCGACAGATACGCAGTATTTT	CASRADLPTDTQYF
.	TRBV29-1	once	TRBJ1-4	TGCAGCGTTGAAGCAGGGCGCGAAAAACTGTTTTTT	CSVEAGREKLFF
TRBD2	TRBV2	few	TRBJ2-2	TGTGCCAGCAGATCACTAGCGGGGGGCAACACCGGGGAGCTGTTTTTT	CASRSLAGGNTGELFF
.	TRBV19	.	TRBJ1-5	TGTGCCAGTAGTACCTCTTCCGGCAATCAGCCCCAGCATTTT	CASSTSSGNQPQHF
TRBD1	TRBV20-1	once	TRBJ2-7	TGCAGTGCAGCCGACAGGGGCCCGGCCTACGAGCAGTACTTC	CSAADRGPAYEQYF
.	TRBV21-1	.	TRBJ2-3	TGTGCCAGCAGCAAAGGCAGAAGGGACTTCCACACAGATACGCAGTATTTT	CASSKGRRDFHTDTQYF
.	TRBV20-1	.	TRBJ2-2	TGCAGTGCTAGTGGGAAGGGACTCCGCACCGGGGAGCTGTTTTTT	CSASGKGLRTGELFF
TRBD2	TRBV10-2	.	TRBJ2-4	TGCGCCAGCAGTGGCCTAGCGGGGGGGCTTAGTGCCAAAAACATTCAGTACTTC	CASSGLAGGLSAKNIQYF
.	TRBV5-4	.	TRBJ1-1	TGTGCCAGCAGGCCTAACAGCGTCACTGAAGCTTTCTTT	CASRPNSVTEAFF
.	TRBV7-2	few	TRBJ2-5	TGTGCCAGCAGCTTACGCGGGGCCCAAGAGACCCAGTACTTC	CASSLRGAQETQYF
TRBD1	TRBV11-2	few	TRBJ1-5	TGTGCCAGCAGCTTAGGGGGGGCACAGGGGGCTTACGGTCAGCCCCAGCATTTT	CASSLGGAQGAYGQPQHF
.	TRBV12-3/TRBV12-4	few	TRBJ1-2	TGTGCCAGCAGTCCCCTCCGGGGTGGCTACACCTTC	CASSPLRGGYTF
TRBD1	TRBV6-2/TRBV6-3	.	TRBJ2-3	TGTGCCAGCAGTTACTACTCCGGGACAGGGGGCACAGATACGCAGTATTTT	CASSYYSGTGGTDTQYF
.	TRBV6-2/TRBV6-3	few	TRBJ1-4	TGTGCCAGCAGTTACTCAGGGGATGCTAATGAAAAACTGTTTTTT	CASSYSGDANEKLFF
.	TRBV20-1	few	TRBJ1-1	TGCAGTGCCTTTCTCGGAGAGGCTTTCTTT	CSAFLGEAFF
TRBD1	TRBV6-7	medium-sized	TRBJ1-3	TGTGCCAGCCTGGACAGGACGAGCTCTGGAAACACCATATATTTT	CASLDRTSSGNTIYF
TRBD1	TRBV3-1	.	TRBJ1-6	TGTGCCAGCAGACAAAAAACAGGGGTGTCACCCCTCCACTTT	CASRQKTGVSPLHF
.	TRBV7-2	.	TRBJ1-2	TGTGCCAGCAGTCAACAGGGTTTTGGCTATGGCTACACCTTC	CASSQQGFGYGYTF
.	TRBV7-3	.	TRBJ2-5	TGTGCCAGCAGCTTAACGGGACAATTTGCGCAAGAGACCCAGTACTTC	CASSLTGQFAQETQYF